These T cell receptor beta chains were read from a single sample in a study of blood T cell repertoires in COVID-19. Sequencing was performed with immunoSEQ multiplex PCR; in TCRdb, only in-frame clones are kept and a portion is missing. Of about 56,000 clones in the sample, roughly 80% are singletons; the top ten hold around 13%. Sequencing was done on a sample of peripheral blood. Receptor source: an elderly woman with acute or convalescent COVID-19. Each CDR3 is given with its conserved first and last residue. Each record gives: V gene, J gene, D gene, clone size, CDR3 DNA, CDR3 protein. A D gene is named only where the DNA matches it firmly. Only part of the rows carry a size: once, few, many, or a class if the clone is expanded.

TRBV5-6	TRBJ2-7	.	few	TGTGCCAGCAGCTTTCCGGGGTCCTACGAGCAGTACTTC	CASSFPGSYEQYF
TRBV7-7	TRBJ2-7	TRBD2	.	TGTGCTAGCACCCCAACCGGGGCAGGGAGCGGGGTCTCCTACGAGCAGTACTTT	CASTPTGAGSGVSYEQYF
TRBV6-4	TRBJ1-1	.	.	TGTGCCAGCAGGGCTGAATATAACACTGAAGCTTTCTTT	CASRAEYNTEAFF
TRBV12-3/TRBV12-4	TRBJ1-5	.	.	TGTGCCAGCAGAGGGAGTCCCGGTCAGCCCCAGCATTTT	CASRGSPGQPQHF
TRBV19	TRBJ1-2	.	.	TGTGCCAGTACTTTCGTGACAGGAAGCTATGGCTACACCTTC	CASTFVTGSYGYTF
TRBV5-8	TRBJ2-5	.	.	TGTGCCAGCAGCGCGGGACAGCCCCAAGAGACCCAGTACTTC	CASSAGQPQETQYF
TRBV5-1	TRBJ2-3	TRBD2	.	TGCGCCAGCAGCTTGGCCGGTGGGGTAGCGGGGGGTGCAGATACGCAGTATTTT	CASSLAGGVAGGADTQYF
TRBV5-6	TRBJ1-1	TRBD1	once	TGTGCCAGCGGATACAGGGGGCGGGAAGCTTTCTTT	CASGYRGREAFF
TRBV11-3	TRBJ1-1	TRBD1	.	TGTGCCAGCAGCTCACAGGGGAGTACTGAAGCTTTCTTT	CASSSQGSTEAFF
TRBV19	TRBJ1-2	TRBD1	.	TGTGCCAGTAGTATCACTTCAGGGGGCCCTAACTATGGCTACACCTTC	CASSITSGGPNYGYTF
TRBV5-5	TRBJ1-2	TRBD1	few	TGTGCCAGCAGCTTGGAACAAGGGACAGTTGGCTACACCTTC	CASSLEQGTVGYTF
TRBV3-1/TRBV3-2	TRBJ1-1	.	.	TGTGCCAGCAGCCAAGGGGGGGTGACAGTGCACACTGAAGCTTTCTTT	CASSQGGVTVHTEAFF
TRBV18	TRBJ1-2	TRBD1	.	TGTGCCAGCTCAAGGGACAGTAACTATGGCTACACCTTC	CASSRDSNYGYTF